The 2 T cell receptor beta chains below come from one sample, sequenced in a study of beta chain features in type 1 diabetes. General study findings and limits: Type 1 diabetes patients had moderately but significantly shorter TCRB CDR3s in all four CD4+ subsets.

These receptors have no known antigen. The authors reverse transcribed all of the isolated RNA, so sequencing captured expressed TCRB transcripts. Measured with immunoSEQ multiplex PCR; TCRdb has only the in-frame clones, and not every one. Of about 120,000 clones listed, around 17% are singletons. Sequenced sample: central memory CD4+ T cells from blood. The source is a young man with type 1 diabetes.

The V call is TRBV30, the J call TRBJ2-2; unclear D gene. The CDR3 loop spans 14 amino acids. The germline gives CDR1 GTSNPN, CDR2 SVGIG (reference sequence). Trimming shortened V by 4 bases and J by 0 bases, and 9 bases separated the two germline ends. CDR3 sequence reads: CAWTGQSNTGELFF. DNA of the CDR3: TGTGCCTGGACCGGTCAATCGAACACCGGGGAGCTGTTTTTT.

The chain carries TRBV7-2 and TRBJ2-3; the match to TRBD2 covers 11 bases. Trimming at V came to 0 bases and at J to 14 bases, leaving 10 bases not matched to a gene. The CDR3 spans 15 residues. Germline-derived CDR1 and CDR2 are SGHTA and FQGNSA. CDR3 loop: CASSLAQGTSGHPYF. The CDR3 region has the DNA TGTGCCAGCAGCTTAGCACAGGGGACTAGCGGCCATCCGTATTTT. The whole variable domain, filled in from reference TRBV7-2 and TRBJ2-3, reads GAGVSQSPSNKVTEKGKDVELRCDPISGHTALYWYRQSLGQGLEFLIYFQGNSAPDKSGLPSDRFSAERTGGSVSTLTIQRTQQEDSAVYLCASSLAQGTSGHPYFGPGTRLTVL.